This T cell receptor beta chain was identified during a study of human T cells and chemical hapten exposure. Comment on this clonotype: Its antigen is not known.

The trim removed 5 bases at V and 1 base at J, leaving 8 bases unmatched. This CDR3 is built from 16 residues. CDR1 and CDR2 from the germline V gene are SGHAT and FQNNGV. Findings and caveats of the study: Expanded TCR sets contained significantly more large CDR3 similarity clusters than controls. Following DPC sensitization, TCRs present above 1 in 1000 frequency showed no change.

Time point given: pre-sensitization, week 0. Treatment described: therapeutic diphenylcyclopropenone sensitization with weekly scalp DPC. A single record per CDR3 protein comes from TCRdb applying MiXCR to the RACE reads. The sample includes about 120,000 distinct CDR3 sequences, approximately 15% of them seen just once. This TCR was recovered from a woman younger than 30 with alopecia areata. Some clones in this sample may be carry-over from other donors' samples. Source: whole blood, taken in connection with sensitization to the hapten diphenylcyclopropenone (DPC). The chain joins TRBV11-2 to TRBJ2-5; 9 positions agree with TRBD1. Written as DNA, the CDR3 is TGTGCCAGCAGCCGCGGGACAGGGATGCCCCAAGAGACCCAGTACTTC. It translates to CASSRGTGMPQETQYF.